This passage covers 8 T cell receptor beta chains from one sample sequenced in a study of memory CD8 T cells in hepatitis C reinfection. Stated time point: peak reinfection, 3 to 8 weeks after reinfection detection. The sorted cells went straight to TCR sequencing with no prior in vitro expansion. Assay used: immunoSEQ multiplex PCR; TCRdb lists only in-frame clones, some missing. The top ten clones hold 1% to 1.5% of a sample with 40,000 to 45,000 clones, roughly 90% of them seen once. Sequenced material: naive CD8+ T cells sorted from blood. The receptors shown here come from a man between 18 and 35 years old with hepatitis C virus infection.

The rearrangement links TRBV2 to TRBJ2-7, with unresolved D. This CDR3 contains 13 residues. Looked up from germline, CDR1 is SNHLY and CDR2 is FYNNEI. V lost 7 bases, J lost 3 bases, and 13 bases lay in between. CDR3 protein: CASNPQTGYEQYF. For the CDR3, the DNA is TGTGCCAGCAATCCTCAGACGGGCTACGAGCAGTACTTC.

This sequence joins TRBV27 and TRBJ1-6; 10 positions agree with TRBD1. V shed 0 bases and J 9 bases; nucleotides not matched to a gene: 11. Germline V gives CDR1 MNHEY, CDR2 SMNVEV (reference sequence). This CDR3 contains 18 residues. CDR3 region: CASSLSGQGYGIGSPLHF. The CDR3 DNA is TGTGCCAGCAGTTTATCGGGACAGGGGTATGGGATTGGTTCACCCCTCCACTTT.

Only one count was recorded for this clone. The chain combines TRBV7-2 with TRBJ1-6; D not resolved. Germline CDR1 is SGHTA and CDR2 is FQGNSA. The CDR3 length is 14 residues. The ends were cut back, 5 bases at V and 9 bases at J, with 14 bases in the middle. The CDR3 DNA reads as TGTGCCAGCAGCCAAGCGTTGAGAATTTCACCCCTCCACTTT. Residues: CASSQALRISPLHF.

The chain employs TRBV19 and TRBJ2-1; 7 positions agree with TRBD1. The CDR3 loop spans 13 amino acids. V lost 5 bases to trimming and J lost 4 bases; unmatched junction nucleotides: 2. Germline assignment: CDR1 LNHDA and CDR2 SQIVND (reference sequence). CDR3 bases: TGTGCCAGTAGTCAACAGGGGTACAATGAGCAGTTCTTC. Its translation is CASSQQGYNEQFF.

This sequence joins TRBV28 and TRBJ1-1; TRBD1 matches at 7 bases. The CDR3 is 17 residues long. With 5 bases clipped from V and 3 bases from J, the junction kept 15 bases outside the gene matches. Germline V gene lookup returns CDR1 MDHEN and CDR2 SYDVKM. The DNA of the CDR3 is TGTGCCAGCAGTCCCCAGCCCCGACAGGGTGAGGACACTGAAGCTTTCTTT. Residues: CASSPQPRQGEDTEAFF. Looking up the rest from reference TRBV28 and TRBJ1-1 gives the full variable domain: DVKVTQSSRYLVKRTGEKVFLECVQDMDHENMFWYRQDPGLGLRLIYFSYDVKMKEKGDIPEGYSVSREKKERFSLILESASTNQTSMYLCASSPQPRQGEDTEAFFGQGTRLTVV.

J is TRBJ1-2 and V is TRBV19; TRBD1 matches at 9 bases. V lost 6 bases and J lost 7; bases outside the gene matches: 6. The CDR3 loop spans 13 amino acids. CDR1 and CDR2 (germline): LNHDA, SQIVND (reference sequence). CDR3 loop: CASRRDRDPGYTF. Here the CDR3 DNA reads TGTGCCAGTAGACGGGACAGGGACCCTGGCTACACCTTC.

This clone is a singleton in its sample. The V and J genes are TRBV7-3 and TRBJ2-1; D perhaps matches TRBD1 (5 bases). V lost 2 bases to trimming and J lost 4 bases, with 12 bases between them. Germline CDR1 SGHTA, CDR2 FQGTGA. CDR3 length: 15 amino acids. The CDR3 region is CASSLGQGTYNEQFF. In DNA, the CDR3 is TGTGCCAGCAGCTTAGGTCAGGGAACTTACAATGAGCAGTTCTTC. Drawing the rest from reference TRBV7-3 and TRBJ2-1, the complete variable domain is GAGVSQTPSNKVTEKGKYVELRCDPISGHTALYWYRQSLGQGPEFLIYFQGTGAADDSGLPNDRFFAVRPEGSVSTLKIQRTERGDSAVYLCASSLGQGTYNEQFFGPGTRLTVL.

This chain uses TRBV9 with TRBJ1-5; TRBD1 matches 10 bases. CDR1 is SGDLS and CDR2 is YYNGEE in the germline V gene. The CDR3 is 15 residues long. J was trimmed by 2 bases and V by 3 bases; bases with no gene match: 2. CDR3 coding DNA: TGTGCCAGCAGCGGTGGGACAGGGGGCAATCAGCCCCAGCATTTT. This codes for CASSGGTGGNQPQHF.